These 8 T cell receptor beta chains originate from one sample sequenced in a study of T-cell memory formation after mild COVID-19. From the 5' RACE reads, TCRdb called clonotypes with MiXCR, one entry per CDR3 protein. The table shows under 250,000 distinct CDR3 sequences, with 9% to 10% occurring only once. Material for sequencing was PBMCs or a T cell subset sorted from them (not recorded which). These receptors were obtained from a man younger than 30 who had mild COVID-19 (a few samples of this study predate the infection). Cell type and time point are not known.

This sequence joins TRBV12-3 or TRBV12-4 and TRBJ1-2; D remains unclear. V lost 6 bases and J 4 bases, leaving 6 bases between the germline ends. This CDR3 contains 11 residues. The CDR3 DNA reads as TGTGCCAGCAGCCAGTCCTATGGCTACACCTTC. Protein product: CASSQSYGYTF.

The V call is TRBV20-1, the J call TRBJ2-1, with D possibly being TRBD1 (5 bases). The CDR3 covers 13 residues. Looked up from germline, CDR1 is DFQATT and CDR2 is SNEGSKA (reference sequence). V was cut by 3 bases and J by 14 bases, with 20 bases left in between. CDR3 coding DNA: TGCAGTGCTAGGGTTCCCCGTACCGACAGTAAGTTCTTC. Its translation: CSARVPRTDSKFF.

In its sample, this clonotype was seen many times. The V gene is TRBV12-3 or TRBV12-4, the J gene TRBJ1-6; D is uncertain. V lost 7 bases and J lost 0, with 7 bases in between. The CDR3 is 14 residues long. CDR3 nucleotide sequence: TGTGCCAGCACTCAGAACTCCTATAATTCACCCCTCCACTTT. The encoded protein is CASTQNSYNSPLHF.

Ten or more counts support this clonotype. CDR3 residues: CASSHHSGGASLGQFF. The DNA of the CDR3 is TGCGCCAGCAGCCACCATAGCGGGGGGGCCAGTTTGGGGCAGTTCTTC. The chain combines TRBV5-1 with TRBJ2-1; 11 bases map to TRBD2. V trimming: 4 bases; J trimming: 12 bases; junction bases outside the gene matches: 15. Germline V gene lookup returns CDR1 SGHRS and CDR2 YFSETQ. The CDR3 has 16 residues.

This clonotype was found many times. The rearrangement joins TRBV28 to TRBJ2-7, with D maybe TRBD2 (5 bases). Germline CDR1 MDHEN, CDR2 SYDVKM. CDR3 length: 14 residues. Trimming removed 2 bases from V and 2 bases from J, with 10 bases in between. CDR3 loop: CASSLAGGTYEQYV. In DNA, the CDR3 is TGTGCCAGCAGTTTAGCGGGTGGGACCTACGAGCAGTACGTC.

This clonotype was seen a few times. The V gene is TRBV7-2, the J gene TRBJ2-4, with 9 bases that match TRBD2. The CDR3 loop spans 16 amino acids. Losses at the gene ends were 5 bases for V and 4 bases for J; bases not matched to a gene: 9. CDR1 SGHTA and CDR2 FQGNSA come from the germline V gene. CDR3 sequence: CASSPRAGLAKNIQYF. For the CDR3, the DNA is TGTGCCAGCAGCCCGCGAGCGGGACTAGCTAAAAACATTCAGTACTTC.

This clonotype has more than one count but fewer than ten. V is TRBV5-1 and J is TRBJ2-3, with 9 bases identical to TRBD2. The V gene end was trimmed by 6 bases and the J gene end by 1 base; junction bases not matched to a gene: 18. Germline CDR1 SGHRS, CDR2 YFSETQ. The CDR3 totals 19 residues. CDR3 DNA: TGCGCCAGCACCAGACAGGAAGCGGGGGGTTTTTATGGCACAGATACGCAGTATTTT. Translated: CASTRQEAGGFYGTDTQYF.

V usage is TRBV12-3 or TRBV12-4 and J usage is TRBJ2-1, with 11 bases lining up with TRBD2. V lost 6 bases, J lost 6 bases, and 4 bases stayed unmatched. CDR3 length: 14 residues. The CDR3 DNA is TGTGCCAGCAGAACTAGCGGGGGAAGCAATGAGCAGTTCTTC. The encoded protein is CASRTSGGSNEQFF.